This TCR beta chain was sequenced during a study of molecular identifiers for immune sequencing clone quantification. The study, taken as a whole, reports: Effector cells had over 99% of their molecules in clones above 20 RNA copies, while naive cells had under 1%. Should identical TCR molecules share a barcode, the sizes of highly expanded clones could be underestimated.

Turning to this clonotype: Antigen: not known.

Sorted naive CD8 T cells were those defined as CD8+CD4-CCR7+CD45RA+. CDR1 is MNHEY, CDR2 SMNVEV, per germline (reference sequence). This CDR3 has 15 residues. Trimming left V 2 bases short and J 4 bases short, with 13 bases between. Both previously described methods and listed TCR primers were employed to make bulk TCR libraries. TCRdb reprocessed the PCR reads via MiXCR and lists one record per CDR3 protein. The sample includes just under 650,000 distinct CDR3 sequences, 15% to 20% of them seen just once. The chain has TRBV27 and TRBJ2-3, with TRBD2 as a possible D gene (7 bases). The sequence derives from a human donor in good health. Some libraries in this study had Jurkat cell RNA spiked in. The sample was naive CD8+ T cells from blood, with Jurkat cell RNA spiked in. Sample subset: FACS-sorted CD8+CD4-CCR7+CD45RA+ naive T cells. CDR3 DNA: TGTGCCAGCAGTTTAAAGGGGGGGACCCCAGATACGCAGTATTTT. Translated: CASSLKGGTPDTQYF.